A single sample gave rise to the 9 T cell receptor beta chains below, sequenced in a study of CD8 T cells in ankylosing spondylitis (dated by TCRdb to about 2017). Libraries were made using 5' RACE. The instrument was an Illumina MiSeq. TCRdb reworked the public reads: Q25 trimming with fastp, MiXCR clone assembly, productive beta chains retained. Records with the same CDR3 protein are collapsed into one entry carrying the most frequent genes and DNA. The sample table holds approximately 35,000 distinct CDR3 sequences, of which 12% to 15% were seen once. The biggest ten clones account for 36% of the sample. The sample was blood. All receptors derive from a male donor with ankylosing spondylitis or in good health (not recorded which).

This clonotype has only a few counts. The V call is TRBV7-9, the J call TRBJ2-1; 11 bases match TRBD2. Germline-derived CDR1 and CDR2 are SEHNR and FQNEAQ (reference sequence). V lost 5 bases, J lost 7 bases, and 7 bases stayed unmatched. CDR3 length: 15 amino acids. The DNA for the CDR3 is TGTGCCAGCAGCCAACTAGCGGGAGTCGGGAATGAGCAGTTCTTC. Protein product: CASSQLAGVGNEQFF.

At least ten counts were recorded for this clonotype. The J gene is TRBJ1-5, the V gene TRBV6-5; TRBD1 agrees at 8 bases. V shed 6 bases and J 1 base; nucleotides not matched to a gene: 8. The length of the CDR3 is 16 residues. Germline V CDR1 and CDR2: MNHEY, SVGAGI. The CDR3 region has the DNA TGTGCCAGCAGCCACAGGGGGGGAAGAAGCAATCAGCCCCAGCATTTT. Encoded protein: CASSHRGGRSNQPQHF.

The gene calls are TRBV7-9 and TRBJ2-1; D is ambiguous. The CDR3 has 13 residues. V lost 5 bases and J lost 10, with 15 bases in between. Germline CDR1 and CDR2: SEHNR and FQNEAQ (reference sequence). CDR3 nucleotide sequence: TGTGCCAGCAGCCGCTTGGGCGCTGAGGAGCAGTTCTTC. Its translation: CASSRLGAEEQFF.

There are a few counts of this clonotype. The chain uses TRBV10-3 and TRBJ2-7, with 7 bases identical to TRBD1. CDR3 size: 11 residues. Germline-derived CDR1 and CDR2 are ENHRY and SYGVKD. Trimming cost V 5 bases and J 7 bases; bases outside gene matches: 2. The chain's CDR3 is CAISTGEEQYF. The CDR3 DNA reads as TGTGCCATCAGTACAGGGGAAGAGCAGTACTTC.

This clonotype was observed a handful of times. The CDR3 sequence: CASSLNRVTEAFF. DNA for the CDR3: TGTGCCAGCTCGCTAAACAGGGTGACTGAAGCTTTCTTT. The chain employs TRBV18 and TRBJ1-1; perhaps TRBD1 as D (6 bases). Germline V gene data show CDR1 as KGHSH and CDR2 as LQKENI. CDR3 size: 13 residues. V was pared by 6 bases and J by 5 bases, with 13 bases between.

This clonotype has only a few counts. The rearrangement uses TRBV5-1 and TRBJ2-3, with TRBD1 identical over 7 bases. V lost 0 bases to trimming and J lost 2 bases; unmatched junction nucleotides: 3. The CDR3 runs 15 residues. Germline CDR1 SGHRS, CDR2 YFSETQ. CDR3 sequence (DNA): TGCGCCAGCAGCTTGGTGGACAGGAACACAGATACGCAGTATTTT. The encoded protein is CASSLVDRNTDTQYF.

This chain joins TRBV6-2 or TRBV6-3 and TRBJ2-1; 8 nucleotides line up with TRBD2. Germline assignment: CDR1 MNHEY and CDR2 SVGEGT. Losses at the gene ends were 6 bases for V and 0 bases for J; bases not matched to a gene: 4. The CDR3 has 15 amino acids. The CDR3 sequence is CASRGLGSSYNEQFF. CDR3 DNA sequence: TGTGCCAGCAGGGGACTAGGAAGCTCCTACAATGAGCAGTTCTTC.

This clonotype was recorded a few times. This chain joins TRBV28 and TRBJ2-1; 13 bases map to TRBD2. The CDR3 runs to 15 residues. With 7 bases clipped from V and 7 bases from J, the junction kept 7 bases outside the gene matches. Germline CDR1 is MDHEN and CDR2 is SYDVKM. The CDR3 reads CASTPVGLAGNEQFF. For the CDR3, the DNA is TGTGCCAGCACCCCTGTGGGACTAGCGGGGAATGAGCAGTTCTTC.

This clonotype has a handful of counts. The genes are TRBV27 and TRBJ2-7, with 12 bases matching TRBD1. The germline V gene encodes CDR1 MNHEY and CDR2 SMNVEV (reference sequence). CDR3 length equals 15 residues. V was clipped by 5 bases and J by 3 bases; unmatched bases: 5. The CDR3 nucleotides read TGTGCCAGCAGTCCCTGGGACAGGGGGCTCTACGAGCAGTACTTC. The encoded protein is CASSPWDRGLYEQYF.